This T cell receptor (beta chain) was found in a study of circulating and synovial CD4+ cells in juvenile arthritis. Method: immunoSEQ multiplex PCR; TCRdb's copy keeps in-frame clones and lacks some. The sample comprises fewer than 35,000 clones, approximately 92% of which are singletons, and 2.9% rests with the top ten. Broader study findings: CPL versus bulk CD4 samples: T cell genome counts differed by at least an order of magnitude.

The CDR3 sequence is 17 residues long. In germline, CDR1 is SGHAT, CDR2 FQNNGV. V shed 1 base, J shed 0 bases, and the junction held 6 bases outside the gene matches. Donors were patients with active juvenile idiopathic arthritis. Regarding this clone: Its matching antigen is unknown.

Input material: CD4+ T cells from blood. The gene calls are TRBV11-2 and TRBJ2-7; 10 bases map to TRBD2. The sequence came from a human donor with juvenile idiopathic arthritis. CDR3: CASSLGKLAGSSYEQYF. The CDR3 region has the DNA TGTGCCAGCAGCTTAGGTAAACTAGCGGGAAGCTCCTACGAGCAGTACTTC. The variable domain in full, with the rest retrieved from reference TRBV11-2 and TRBJ2-7, is EAGVAQSPRYKIIEKRQSVAFWCNPISGHATLYWYQQILGQGPKLLIQFQNNGVVDDSQLPKDRFSAERLKGVDSTLKIQPAKLEDSAVYLCASSLGKLAGSSYEQYFGPGTRLTVT.